The next 26 T cell receptor beta chains were all read from a single sample in a study of blood T cells in healthy people across ages. Then a second PCR, running roughly 7 to 11 cycles, was carried out with a sample-barcoded 5' primer and a J-beta primer mix. TCRdb re-analysed the 5' RACE reads in MiXCR, keeping a single row per CDR3 protein. The profile shows about 1,400,000 distinct CDR3 sequences, roughly 64% of them singletons. The source material was blood. These receptors came from a man aged 18 to 35 in good health.

The chain combines TRBV6-6 with TRBJ2-3; TRBD2 aligns across 11 bases. This CDR3 has 17 residues. Germline values: CDR1 MNHNY, CDR2 SVGAGI (reference sequence). With 1 base clipped from V and 3 bases from J, the junction kept 6 bases outside the gene matches. The DNA of the CDR3 is TGTGCCAGCAGTTACTTCCCCCGGACTAGCGGGACAGATACGCAGTATTTT. Its translation is CASSYFPRTSGTDTQYF.

The table lists this clonotype with a few counts. The rearrangement links TRBV12-3 or TRBV12-4 to TRBJ2-4; 11 positions agree with TRBD2. The CDR3 runs 16 residues. The ends lost 5 bases at V and 0 bases at J; junction bases unmatched: 3. The CDR3 protein is CASSLSGRVAKNIQYF. CDR3 DNA sequence: TGTGCCAGCAGTCTTAGCGGGAGGGTAGCCAAAAACATTCAGTACTTC.

J is TRBJ2-7 and V is TRBV11-2; 11 bases match TRBD1. CDR3 length: 15 amino acids. Unmatched junction bases numbered 6, after V lost 3 bases and J lost 5 bases. Per germline, CDR1 SGHAT and CDR2 FQNNGV. The CDR3 DNA follows: TGTGCCAGCAGCTTGTGGGGACAGGGGGTACACGAGCAGTACTTC. Translated, it gives CASSLWGQGVHEQYF.

The chain employs TRBV5-4 and TRBJ2-7; tentatively, D is TRBD2 (7 bases). The ends were cut back, 5 bases at V and 0 bases at J, with 12 bases in the middle. Per the germline V gene, CDR1 is SGHNT and CDR2 is YYREEE (reference sequence). This CDR3 has 14 amino acids. This CDR3 is CASRPRGGSYEQYF. For the CDR3, the DNA is TGTGCCAGCAGACCTAGGGGGGGCTCCTACGAGCAGTACTTC.

Comments on this clonotype: The junction differs from germline at one of its ends, possibly a read error. The CDR3 bases are TGCAGTGCGGGGGTAGCGGGAACCTACAAGGAGCAGTTCTTC. The encoded protein is CSAGVAGTYKEQFF. The chain links TRBV20-1 to TRBJ2-1, with 8 nucleotides matching TRBD2. This CDR3 comprises 14 residues. The V gene's germline CDR1 is DFQATT and CDR2 SNEGSKA (reference sequence).

With respect to this clonotype: At one end the junction does not follow the germline gene, possibly because of a read error. This chain links TRBV6-2 or TRBV6-3 with TRBJ2-5, with 14 bases matching TRBD2. The end of the DNA fits TRBJ2-7 better, so the J call may be wrong. This CDR3 contains 15 residues. From germline, CDR1 is MNHEY and CDR2 SVGEGT. CDR3 DNA: TGTGCCAACAGTTACTCGGGGACTAGCGGGGGCGAGCAGTACTTC. Amino acid sequence: CANSYSGTSGGEQYF.

The chain is built from TRBV5-1 and TRBJ2-3; TRBD2 matches at 7 bases. The V and J ends lost 4 bases and 2 bases, in that order; junction bases with no gene match: 13. This CDR3 comprises 17 residues. CDR1 SGHRS and CDR2 YFSETQ come from the germline V gene. The CDR3 DNA reads as TGCGCCAGCAGCAGGGAGGGCCCAAGGGAGCACACAGATACGCAGTATTTT. Residues: CASSREGPREHTDTQYF.

This clonotype was detected a few times. The chain carries TRBV27 and TRBJ2-7; D is unclear. Germline V gene data show CDR1 as MNHEY and CDR2 as SMNVEV (reference sequence). The CDR3 consists of 14 residues. Trimming removed 8 bases from V and 1 base from J, with 15 bases in between. CDR3 sequence reads: CASGRKALSYEQYF. CDR3 nucleotide sequence: TGTGCCAGCGGAAGGAAAGCTCTATCCTACGAGCAGTACTTC.

The chain joins TRBV4-2 to TRBJ2-7; TRBD1 agrees at 7 bases. This CDR3 has 15 residues. Germline V gene sequence: CDR1 LGHNA, CDR2 YNFKEQ. J gave up 6 bases and V 1 base, and 9 bases lay outside the gene matches. The CDR3, as DNA: TGTGCCAGCAGCCAAGTGGGAGACAGGGTGGGCGAGCAGTACTTC. Translation: CASSQVGDRVGEQYF.

CDR3 nucleotides: TGTGCCAGCAGCCAAGAGCCGGGGGGGTCCACAGATACGCAGTATTTT. It yields the protein CASSQEPGGSTDTQYF. The chain joins TRBV4-2 to TRBJ2-3; 8 bases fit TRBD2. Germline trimming cut 0 bases from V and 2 bases from J; bases unmatched to any gene: 4. Germline assignment: CDR1 LGHNA and CDR2 YNFKEQ. This CDR3 region has 16 residues.

The CDR3 reads CASSFGGGVNEQYF. As DNA, the CDR3 is TGTGCCAGCAGCTTTGGCGGGGGGGTAAATGAGCAGTACTTC. V usage is TRBV11-2 and J usage is TRBJ2-5; 9 bases fit TRBD2. Germline V lookup: CDR1 SGHAT, CDR2 FQNNGV. This CDR3 is 14 amino acids long. Unmatched junction bases numbered 10, after V lost 3 bases and J lost 11 bases.

J is TRBJ2-7 and V is TRBV10-3; D gene ambiguous. Between the trimmed V and J ends, which lost 7 bases and 3 bases, there was a span of 13 bases. This CDR3 has 13 amino acids. The V gene's germline CDR1 is ENHRY and CDR2 SYGVKD. Here the CDR3 reads CAITETPGYEQYF. The CDR3 nucleotides read TGTGCCATCACCGAGACCCCCGGCTACGAGCAGTACTTC.

This clonotype was observed a few times. The V call is TRBV27, the J call TRBJ2-7; D not resolved. Trimming cost V 0 bases and J 5 bases, with 11 bases left between them. Germline loops: CDR1 MNHEY, CDR2 SMNVEV (reference sequence). The CDR3 is 14 amino acids. The CDR3 reads CASSLSGPENEQYF. CDR3 nucleotides: TGTGCCAGCAGTTTATCCGGTCCAGAGAACGAGCAGTACTTC.

The chain joins TRBV7-8 to TRBJ1-5; maybe TRBD1 (5 bases). CDR1 and CDR2 (germline): SGHVS, FQNEAQ. V gave up 5 bases and J gave up 0 bases, with 20 bases separating them. The CDR3 consists of 18 residues. The CDR3 protein is CASSPRGTEIISNQPQHF. Written as DNA, the CDR3 is TGTGCCAGCAGCCCCCGAGGGACGGAAATAATTAGCAATCAGCCCCAGCATTTT. The variable domain in full, completed from reference TRBV7-8 and TRBJ1-5, reads GAGVSQSPRYKVAKRGQDVALRCDPISGHVSLFWYQQALGQGPEFLTYFQNEAQLDKSGLPSDRFFAERPEGSVSTLKIQRTQQEDSAVYLCASSPRGTEIISNQPQHFGDGTRLSIL.

This clonotype was counted between two and nine times. The chain employs TRBV6-5 and TRBJ2-2, with D maybe TRBD1 (6 bases). Per the germline V gene, CDR1 is MNHEY and CDR2 is SVGAGI. The germline V and J ends were trimmed by 7 bases and 7 bases, with 16 bases remaining between them. The CDR3 sequence is 14 residues long. The CDR3 DNA is TGTGCCAGCAACCCATCAGGGGTGGGCGGGGAGCTGTTTTTT. Translated, it gives CASNPSGVGGELFF.

The chain uses TRBV20-1 and TRBJ2-1, with D maybe TRBD2 (6 bases). TRBJ2-7 matches the DNA end more closely, so the J call is doubtful. CDR3 length: 14 amino acids. The germline V gene has CDR1 DFQATT and CDR2 SNEGSKA (reference sequence). The CDR3 coding sequence is TGCAGTGCTAGAGGCACCCGACGGGAGAATGAGCAGTACTTC. This sequence encodes CSARGTRRENEQYF.

The V call is TRBV10-3, the J call TRBJ1-2, with 8 bases identical to TRBD1. This CDR3 is 14 amino acids long. Germline loops: CDR1 ENHRY, CDR2 SYGVKD. Trimming cost V 3 bases and J 8 bases; bases outside gene matches: 8. The CDR3 nucleotides are TGTGCCATCAGTGAAGGACAGGGATCAATGGGCTACACCTTC. Amino acids: CAISEGQGSMGYTF.

This clonotype came up many times. The chain couples TRBV4-2 to TRBJ2-7, with D perhaps TRBD1 or TRBD2 (5 bases each). There are 14 residues in the CDR3. Looked up from germline, CDR1 is LGHNA and CDR2 is YNFKEQ. V was pared by 3 bases and J by 2 bases, with 11 bases between. CDR3 nucleotides: TGTGCCAGCAGCCAGGGGGACCGAACCTACGAGCAGTACTTC. It codes for CASSQGDRTYEQYF.

Many counts were recorded for this clonotype. At one end, the junction sequence differs from germline, possibly due to a read error. V and J are TRBV27 and TRBJ2-1; no firm D call. The CDR3 is made up of 14 amino acids. Germline V lookup: CDR1 MNHEY, CDR2 SMNVEV (reference sequence). CDR3 sequence reads: CASSLLSSYNEQFF. The CDR3 nucleotides are TGCGCCAGCAGCCTACTGAGCTCCTACAATGAGCAGTTCTTC.

V is TRBV2 and J is TRBJ2-1; TRBD2 matches at 10 bases. Germline lookup yields CDR1 SNHLY and CDR2 FYNNEI. This CDR3 has 15 amino acids. V gave up 9 bases and J gave up 10 bases; unmatched junction bases: 15. The CDR3 DNA follows: TGTGCCAGTCAAACCGGGACTAGCGCAATCCTAGAGCAGTTCTTC. Amino acids: CASQTGTSAILEQFF.

The chain's CDR3 is CSASLGTDYGYTF. CDR3 DNA: TGCAGTGCTAGCCTCGGGACGGATTATGGCTACACCTTC. The chain carries TRBV20-1 and TRBJ1-2, with D perhaps TRBD1 (5 bases). V dropped 3 bases and J dropped 5 bases, with 13 bases sitting between them. Germline assignment: CDR1 DFQATT and CDR2 SNEGSKA (reference sequence). The CDR3 spans 13 residues.

This rearrangement joins TRBV4-2 to TRBJ2-1, with 12 bases matching TRBD2. Germline CDR1 LGHNA, CDR2 YNFKEQ. The CDR3 covers 16 residues. J was trimmed by 7 bases and V by 1 base; bases with no gene match: 5. The CDR3 reads CASSQGTSGADNEQFF. CDR3 coding DNA: TGTGCCAGCAGCCAAGGGACTAGCGGGGCCGATAATGAGCAGTTCTTC.

The chain employs TRBV7-2 and TRBJ2-4, with 11 positions matching TRBD2. Near its end, the DNA agrees better with TRBJ2-7, so the J call may be wrong. From germline, CDR1 is SGHTA and CDR2 FQGNSA. The CDR3 contains 14 residues. DNA of the CDR3: TGTGCCAGCAGCGTTAGCGGGGGGGGATACGAGCAGTACTTC. Protein: CASSVSGGGYEQYF.

This clonotype was found a few times. The gene calls are TRBV29-1 and TRBJ1-2; 8 positions agree with TRBD1. J gave up 8 bases and V 0 bases, and 11 bases lay outside the gene matches. Germline CDR1 SQVTM, CDR2 ANQGSEA. This CDR3 is 15 amino acids long. This CDR3 is CSVEDYADRAGGYTF. As DNA, the CDR3 is TGCAGCGTTGAAGATTATGCGGACAGGGCGGGCGGCTACACCTTC.

Points on this clonotype: The junction departs from germline at one end; a sequencing error may be responsible. The CDR3 DNA follows: TGTGCCAGCGGTTTGGGGACAGGGGAACAGCCCCAGCATTTT. This translates into CASGLGTGEQPQHF. This chain connects TRBV28 to TRBJ1-5; 10 positions agree with TRBD1. The CDR3 has 14 amino acids. CDR1 MDHEN and CDR2 SYDVKM come from the germline V gene.

The chain has TRBV6-1 and TRBJ2-3; perhaps TRBD2 as D (6 bases). The V gene's germline CDR1 is MNHNS and CDR2 SASEGT. Trimming took 2 bases from V and 5 from J, leaving 11 bases between them. The length of the CDR3 is 14 residues. CDR3 in amino acids: CASSERGAKDTQYF. CDR3 DNA: TGTGCCAGCAGTGAACGCGGGGCGAAAGATACGCAGTATTTT.